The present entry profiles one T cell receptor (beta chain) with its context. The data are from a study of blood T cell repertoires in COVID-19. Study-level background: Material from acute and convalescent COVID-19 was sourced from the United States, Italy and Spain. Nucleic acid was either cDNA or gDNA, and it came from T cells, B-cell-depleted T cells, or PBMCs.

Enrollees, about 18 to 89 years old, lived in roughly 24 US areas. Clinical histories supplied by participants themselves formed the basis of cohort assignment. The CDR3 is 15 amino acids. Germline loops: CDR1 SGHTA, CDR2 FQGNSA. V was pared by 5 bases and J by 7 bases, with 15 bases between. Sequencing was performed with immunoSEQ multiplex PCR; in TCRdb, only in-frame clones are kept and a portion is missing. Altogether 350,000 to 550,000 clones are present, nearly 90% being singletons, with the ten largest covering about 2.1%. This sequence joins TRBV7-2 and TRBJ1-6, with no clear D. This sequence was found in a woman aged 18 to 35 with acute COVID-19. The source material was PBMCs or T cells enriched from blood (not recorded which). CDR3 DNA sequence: TGTGCCAGCAGCGCCGGTGAGGTCTCCAATTCACCCCTCCACTTT. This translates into CASSAGEVSNSPLHF.